One and the same sample provided the 23 T cell receptor beta chains below, sequenced in a study of shared clonotypes between healthy human individuals. Profiled with immunoSEQ multiplex PCR; TCRdb holds only in-frame clones, not every one. This repertoire shows about 1.5 million clones, roughly 96% found once; its top ten account for roughly 1.2%. Sequenced input: naive CD4+ T cells sorted from blood. Subset specified: CD45RA+ positively selected. The receptor source for this set is a man aged 25 to 40 in good health.

The chain joins TRBV5-6 to TRBJ2-1; TRBD2 is a possible D gene (5 bases). The CDR3 is made up of 16 amino acids. V was shortened by 0 bases and J by 3 bases, with 13 bases between the two germline ends. Germline CDR1 and CDR2: SGHDT and YYEEEE. CDR3 sequence: CASSLEWRVVYNEQFF. DNA for the CDR3: TGTGCCAGCAGCTTGGAGTGGCGGGTAGTCTACAATGAGCAGTTCTTC.

This clone came up once. CDR3: CASSPTTARNYNEQFF. The CDR3 DNA reads TGTGCCAGCAGCCCGACGACCGCCCGTAACTACAATGAGCAGTTCTTC. This chain uses TRBV9 with TRBJ2-1, with D uncertain. The CDR3 consists of 16 residues. Trimming cost V 4 bases and J 3 bases, with 17 bases left between them. Germline CDR1 and CDR2: SGDLS and YYNGEE. The complete variable domain, with remaining parts taken from reference TRBV9 and TRBJ2-1, reads DSGVTQTPKHLITATGQRVTLRCSPRSGDLSVYWYQQSLDQGLQFLIQYYNGEERAKGNILERFSAQQFPDLHSELNLSSLELGDSALYFCASSPTTARNYNEQFFGPGTRLTVL.

This chain joins TRBV28 and TRBJ2-7; no firm D call. CDR3 length: 12 residues. Trimming cost V 6 bases and J 3 bases, with 9 bases left between them. From germline, CDR1 is MDHEN and CDR2 SYDVKM. This CDR3 is CASSSVVYEQYF. The DNA of the CDR3 is TGTGCCAGCAGCTCGGTGGTCTACGAGCAGTACTTC. The full variable domain, completed using reference TRBV28 and TRBJ2-7, is DVKVTQSSRYLVKRTGEKVFLECVQDMDHENMFWYRQDPGLGLRLIYFSYDVKMKEKGDIPEGYSVSREKKERFSLILESASTNQTSMYLCASSSVVYEQYFGPGTRLTVT.

Of note for this clone: The same CDR3 can be traced to other DNA sequences in this sample. The chain carries TRBV10-3 and TRBJ2-7, with D hard to call. The germline V gene encodes CDR1 ENHRY and CDR2 SYGVKD. Between the trimmed V and J ends, which lost 0 bases and 3 bases, there was a span of 6 bases. CDR3 length: 13 residues. CDR3 DNA sequence: TGTGCCATCAGTGAGTCGGGCAGCTACGAGCAGTACTTC. It specifies CAISESGSYEQYF.

The V and J genes are TRBV7-9 and TRBJ2-7; 7 nucleotides agree with TRBD2. The CDR3 totals 16 residues. V shed 3 bases and J 9 bases; nucleotides not matched to a gene: 17. Germline CDR1 is SEHNR and CDR2 is FQNEAQ (reference sequence). In DNA form, the CDR3 reads TGTGCCAGCAGCTTGATTTTAGGGCAGGGACTAAGCGGGCAGTACTTC. It translates to CASSLILGQGLSGQYF.

The CDR3 coding sequence is TGTGCCAGCTCTCCGACCGGGACAACTAATGGCTACACCTTC. This gives the protein CASSPTGTTNGYTF. This chain links TRBV18 with TRBJ1-2; tentatively, D is TRBD1 (6 bases). CDR1 is KGHSH, CDR2 LQKENI, per germline. The length of the CDR3 is 14 residues. The V and J ends lost 6 bases and 6 bases respectively, with 17 bases between them.

This chain uses TRBV18 with TRBJ1-2; D not resolved. The germline CDR1 and CDR2 sequences are KGHSH and LQKENI. Between the trimmed V and J ends, which lost 4 bases and 4 bases, there was a span of 16 bases. The CDR3 extends over 15 amino acids. The CDR3 DNA is TGTGCCAGCTCACACGCCTGGGGAGGGTCCTATGGCTACACCTTC. This gives the protein CASSHAWGGSYGYTF. Using reference TRBV18 and TRBJ1-2 for the parts outside the CDR3, the full variable domain is NAGVMQNPRHLVRRRGQEARLRCSPMKGHSHVYWYRQLPEEGLKFMVYLQKENIIDESGMPKERFSAEFPKEGPSILRIQQVVRGDSAAYFCASSHAWGGSYGYTFGSGTRLTVV.

This chain joins TRBV2 and TRBJ2-5; no clear D gene. The V end was cut by 7 bases, the J end by 5 bases, with 26 bases between. Germline CDR1 and CDR2: SNHLY and FYNNEI. CDR3 size: 17 residues. This chain's CDR3 is CASTRVVWGKIEETQYF. The CDR3 nucleotides read TGTGCCAGCACCCGAGTGGTATGGGGAAAAATAGAGGAGACCCAGTACTTC.

The chain carries TRBV9 and TRBJ2-1, with a possible D match to TRBD2 (6 bases). The CDR3 has 18 amino acids. V was shortened by 0 bases and J by 7 bases, with 23 bases between the two germline ends. Germline V CDR1 and CDR2: SGDLS, YYNGEE. Here the CDR3 reads CASSVVSSTRLVGNEQFF. The CDR3 DNA reads as TGTGCCAGCAGCGTAGTTTCCTCAACGAGACTAGTTGGGAATGAGCAGTTCTTC.

The chain is built from TRBV18 and TRBJ2-1, with D perhaps TRBD2 (6 bases). This CDR3 contains 15 residues. Trimming left V 2 bases short and J 4 bases short, with 12 bases between. Germline lookup yields CDR1 KGHSH and CDR2 LQKENI. CDR3 coding DNA: TGTGCCAGCTCACCAAAGACTGGAGGGTACAATGAGCAGTTCTTC. Translating gives CASSPKTGGYNEQFF.

The V gene is TRBV5-1, the J gene TRBJ2-5; 8 positions match TRBD2. The CDR3 consists of 15 residues. J gave up 5 bases and V 4 bases, and 10 bases lay outside the gene matches. Germline assignment: CDR1 SGHRS and CDR2 YFSETQ. CDR3 sequence (DNA): TGCGCCAGCAGCCCCTCGCGGGGGGCTGGGGAGACCCAGTACTTC. Its translation: CASSPSRGAGETQYF.

This chain joins TRBV5-4 and TRBJ1-2; TRBD1 matches 7 bases. V trimming: 2 bases; J trimming: 4 bases; junction bases outside the gene matches: 8. Germline loops: CDR1 SGHNT, CDR2 YYREEE (reference sequence). The CDR3 consists of 15 residues. The DNA of the CDR3 is TGTGCCAGCAGCTTACCGGACAGGATGTTCTATGGCTACACCTTC. Amino acid sequence: CASSLPDRMFYGYTF.

The J gene is TRBJ2-2, the V gene TRBV7-2; maybe TRBD1 (6 bases). V lost 1 base to trimming and J lost 4 bases, with 16 bases between them. This CDR3 has 17 residues. The V gene's germline CDR1 is SGHTA and CDR2 FQGNSA. The chain's CDR3 is CASSLGFITGFTGELFF. The CDR3 nucleotides read TGTGCCAGCAGCTTAGGCTTCATTACAGGGTTCACCGGGGAGCTGTTTTTT.

The chain recombines TRBV29-1 with TRBJ2-3; no clear D. The length of the CDR3 is 12 residues. Germline values: CDR1 SQVTM, CDR2 ANQGSEA. V dropped 0 bases and J dropped 6 bases, with 7 bases sitting between them. The CDR3 DNA sequence: TGCAGCGTTGAAGATCCTGGGGATACGCAGTATTTT. It translates to CSVEDPGDTQYF.

The rearrangement uses TRBV7-2 and TRBJ2-1; maybe TRBD2 (5 bases). Trimming took 5 bases from V and 1 from J, leaving 12 bases between them. Germline V gene lookup returns CDR1 SGHTA and CDR2 FQGNSA. The CDR3 loop spans 15 amino acids. For the CDR3, the DNA is TGTGCCAGCAGCCTCCGGACTGAATCCTACAATGAGCAGTTCTTC. Residues: CASSLRTESYNEQFF.

This CDR3 is CATVDRGALGGYTF. The CDR3 nucleotides read TGTGCCACCGTCGACAGGGGAGCTCTTGGAGGCTACACCTTC. V is TRBV19 and J is TRBJ1-2; TRBD1 matches at 8 bases. J was trimmed by 8 bases and V by 10 bases; bases with no gene match: 15. CDR1 LNHDA and CDR2 SQIVND come from the germline V gene (reference sequence). CDR3 length: 14 residues.

This clone has just a few counts. V gene TRBV5-1 combines with J gene TRBJ2-1, with 10 bases fitting TRBD2. The CDR3 consists of 15 residues. V shed 4 bases and J 3 bases; nucleotides not matched to a gene: 4. CDR1 is SGHRS, CDR2 YFSETQ, per germline. Here the CDR3 DNA reads TGCGCCAGCAGCATTGGACTAGCGGACTACAATGAGCAGTTCTTC. Encoded protein: CASSIGLADYNEQFF.

The chain joins TRBV12-5 to TRBJ2-3; the match to TRBD2 covers 11 bases. Losses at the gene ends were 3 bases for V and 4 bases for J; bases not matched to a gene: 3. This CDR3 has 15 amino acids. Germline lookup yields CDR1 LGHNT and CDR2 FRNRAP. The CDR3: CASGFSGRAADTQYF. The CDR3 bases are TGTGCTAGTGGTTTTAGCGGGAGGGCCGCAGATACGCAGTATTTT.

The rearrangement uses TRBV2 and TRBJ1-1, with 10 bases lining up with TRBD1. The CDR3 runs 14 residues. J was trimmed by 10 bases and V by 8 bases; bases with no gene match: 13. Germline V gene lookup returns CDR1 SNHLY and CDR2 FYNNEI. The CDR3 sequence is CASSLDRGAMGAFF. In DNA form, the CDR3 reads TGTGCCAGCTCGCTGGACAGGGGGGCAATGGGAGCTTTCTTT.

V and J are TRBV2 and TRBJ2-5; no definite D call. The V end lost 0 bases, the J end lost 5 bases, and 7 bases lay between the germline ends. The CDR3 sequence is 13 residues long. The V gene's germline CDR1 is SNHLY and CDR2 FYNNEI. The CDR3 DNA reads TGTGCCAGCAGTGAAGCAGGGTGGGAGACCCAGTACTTC. The encoded protein is CASSEAGWETQYF.

The chain employs TRBV19 and TRBJ2-1, with TRBD2 matching 14 bases. This CDR3 is 13 amino acids long. With 6 bases clipped from V and 9 bases from J, the junction kept 1 base outside the gene matches. Looked up from germline, CDR1 is LNHDA and CDR2 is SQIVND (reference sequence). CDR3 bases: TGTGCCAGTAGAGGACTAGCGGGAGGTGAGCAGTTCTTC. This sequence encodes CASRGLAGGEQFF.

On this clone: A clone one base away is much larger, so this may be a read error. This chain links TRBV2 with TRBJ2-6; D is unclear. The germline CDR1 and CDR2 sequences are SNHLY and FYNNEI. The CDR3 has 14 amino acids. V was cut by 5 bases and J by 0 bases, with 5 bases left in between. The CDR3 is CASSPDSGANVLTF. The CDR3 region has the DNA TGTGCCAGCAGTCCCGACTCTGGGGCCAACGTCCTGACTTTC.

This clone was found once. CDR3 nucleotide sequence: TGTGCCAGCTCGGAGGACCGGAACACTGAAGCTTTCTTT. Protein sequence: CASSEDRNTEAFF. This chain connects TRBV6-1 to TRBJ1-1; D call uncertain. The germline gives CDR1 MNHNS, CDR2 SASEGT. This CDR3 is built from 13 residues. The V end lost 8 bases, the J end lost 1 base, and 11 bases lay between the germline ends.